Listed below are T cell receptor beta chains from one sample, sequenced in a study of shared clonotypes between healthy human individuals. Profiling relied on immunoSEQ multiplex PCR, and the TCRdb table lists in-frame clones only, not all of them. This table has under 1,100,000 clones, roughly 80% appearing once. Sequenced material: memory CD4+ T cells sorted from blood. The receptors here all came from a man aged 18 to 29 in good health. Each CDR3 is given with its conserved first and last residue. A D gene is named only where the DNA matches it firmly. Rows may omit the clone size; those that give it use once, few, many or a size class.

j_call: TRBJ2-7; clone_size: NA; d_call: NA; v_call: TRBV5-1; cdr3_aa: CASSPEPDDYEQYF; cdr3_nt: TGCGCCAGCAGCCCTGAACCGGATGACTACGAGCAGTACTTC
j_call: TRBJ1-5; clone_size: many; d_call: TRBD1; v_call: TRBV19; cdr3_aa: CASSIDAGQILSNQPQHF; cdr3_nt: TGTGCCAGTAGTATAGACGCGGGACAGATCTTAAGCAATCAGCCCCAGCATTTT
j_call: TRBJ2-3; clone_size: NA; d_call: TRBD2; v_call: TRBV11-2; cdr3_aa: CASSWTAGAGADTQYF; cdr3_nt: TGTGCCAGCAGCTGGACAGCGGGGGCAGGGGCAGATACGCAGTATTTT
j_call: TRBJ2-3; clone_size: NA; d_call: NA; v_call: TRBV9; cdr3_aa: CASSVAGTSTDTQYF; cdr3_nt: TGTGCCAGCAGCGTAGCCGGGACTAGCACAGATACGCAGTATTTT
j_call: TRBJ1-6; clone_size: few; d_call: TRBD1; v_call: TRBV5-1; cdr3_aa: CASSLGRPGQVYNSPLHF; cdr3_nt: TGCGCCAGCAGCTTGGGTAGACCGGGACAGGTCTATAATTCACCCCTCCACTTT
j_call: TRBJ2-5; clone_size: NA; d_call: TRBD1; v_call: TRBV7-9; cdr3_aa: CASSRPGGQETQYF; cdr3_nt: TGTGCCAGCAGCCGACCAGGGGGCCAAGAGACCCAGTACTTC
j_call: TRBJ2-1; clone_size: NA; d_call: NA; v_call: TRBV4-1; cdr3_aa: CASRFSGTNEQFF; cdr3_nt: TGCGCCAGCAGATTCTCAGGGACCAATGAGCAGTTCTTC
j_call: TRBJ2-7; clone_size: NA; d_call: NA; v_call: TRBV18; cdr3_aa: CASSPPGPFLYEQYF; cdr3_nt: TGTGCCAGCTCACCTCCCGGGCCTTTTTTATACGAGCAGTACTTC
j_call: TRBJ2-1; clone_size: once; d_call: TRBD2; v_call: TRBV7-2; cdr3_aa: CASSLRGLANEQFF; cdr3_nt: TGTGCCAGCAGCTTAAGGGGACTAGCCAATGAGCAGTTCTTC
j_call: TRBJ2-5; clone_size: once; d_call: NA; v_call: TRBV4-1; cdr3_aa: CASSPQTGLRETQYF; cdr3_nt: TGCGCCAGCAGCCCTCAAACGGGACTCAGAGAGACCCAGTACTTC
j_call: TRBJ2-1; clone_size: few; d_call: NA; v_call: TRBV19; cdr3_aa: CASSMGQGVYNEQFF; cdr3_nt: TGTGCCAGTAGTATGGGGCAGGGAGTGTACAATGAGCAGTTCTTC
j_call: TRBJ1-3; clone_size: few; d_call: NA; v_call: TRBV4-3; cdr3_aa: CASSQDTGGNTIYF; cdr3_nt: TGCGCCAGCAGCCAAGACACAGGCGGAAACACCATATATTTT
j_call: TRBJ2-2; clone_size: NA; d_call: NA; v_call: TRBV19; cdr3_aa: CASSISGLLNTGELFF; cdr3_nt: TGTGCCAGTAGTATCAGTGGCTTACTAAACACCGGGGAGCTGTTTTTT
j_call: TRBJ2-2; clone_size: NA; d_call: TRBD2; v_call: TRBV6-6; cdr3_aa: CASSGWGGGNTGELFF; cdr3_nt: TGTGCCAGCAGTGGATGGGGCGGGGGAAACACCGGGGAGCTGTTTTTT
j_call: TRBJ2-2; clone_size: NA; d_call: NA; v_call: TRBV6-1; cdr3_aa: CASSELGTQNTGELFF; cdr3_nt: TGTGCCAGCAGTGAACTGGGGACCCAGAACACCGGGGAGCTGTTTTTT
j_call: TRBJ2-1; clone_size: NA; d_call: NA; v_call: TRBV25-1; cdr3_aa: CASSEGQSSYNEQFF; cdr3_nt: TGTGCCAGCAGTGAAGGCCAGAGCTCCTACAATGAGCAGTTCTTC
j_call: TRBJ1-5; clone_size: NA; d_call: NA; v_call: TRBV5-1; cdr3_aa: CASSLGGQFNQPQHF; cdr3_nt: TGCGCCAGCAGCTTGGGTGGTCAGTTTAATCAGCCCCAGCATTTT
j_call: TRBJ2-5; clone_size: NA; d_call: TRBD2; v_call: TRBV7-9; cdr3_aa: CASSLALAGETQYF; cdr3_nt: TGTGCCAGCAGCTTAGCGCTAGCGGGGGAGACCCAGTACTTC
j_call: TRBJ1-5; clone_size: NA; d_call: TRBD1; v_call: TRBV30; cdr3_aa: CAWSVGGPSNQPQHF; cdr3_nt: TGTGCCTGGAGTGTAGGGGGCCCTAGCAATCAGCCCCAGCATTTT
j_call: TRBJ1-4; clone_size: NA; d_call: TRBD1; v_call: TRBV6-1; cdr3_aa: CASNTGTGNRLFF; cdr3_nt: TGTGCCAGCAACACCGGGACAGGGAATAGACTGTTTTTT
j_call: TRBJ2-3; clone_size: NA; d_call: TRBD1; v_call: TRBV28; cdr3_aa: CASRAGTGFSTDTQYF; cdr3_nt: TGTGCCAGCAGGGCCGGGACAGGTTTTAGCACAGATACGCAGTATTTT
j_call: TRBJ1-2; clone_size: NA; d_call: NA; v_call: TRBV4-1; cdr3_aa: CASSHPGRGRNSYTF; cdr3_nt: TGCGCCAGCAGCCACCCAGGGAGAGGGAGGAATAGCTACACCTTC
j_call: TRBJ1-5; clone_size: NA; d_call: TRBD1; v_call: TRBV2; cdr3_aa: CASRLQGIGNQPQHF; cdr3_nt: TGTGCCAGCAGGCTACAGGGGATAGGGAATCAGCCCCAGCATTTT
j_call: TRBJ1-2; clone_size: NA; d_call: NA; v_call: TRBV19; cdr3_aa: CASNSPVGYGYTF; cdr3_nt: TGTGCCAGTAATTCTCCAGTCGGCTATGGCTACACCTTC
j_call: TRBJ1-6; clone_size: NA; d_call: TRBD1; v_call: TRBV2; cdr3_aa: CASRGTGGNSPLHF; cdr3_nt: TGTGCCAGCAGGGGGACAGGCGGAAATTCACCCCTCCACTTT
j_call: TRBJ2-7; clone_size: NA; d_call: NA; v_call: TRBV9; cdr3_aa: CASSVGVFYEQYF; cdr3_nt: TGTGCCAGCAGCGTAGGGGTGTTCTACGAGCAGTACTTC
j_call: TRBJ2-1; clone_size: NA; d_call: TRBD1; v_call: TRBV19; cdr3_aa: CASSSGGAYNEQFF; cdr3_nt: TGTGCCAGTAGCTCAGGGGGCGCCTACAATGAGCAGTTCTTC
j_call: TRBJ2-2; clone_size: NA; d_call: NA; v_call: TRBV25-1; cdr3_aa: CASRARGLNTGELFF; cdr3_nt: TGTGCCAGCAGGGCCAGGGGTCTCAACACCGGGGAGCTGTTTTTT
j_call: TRBJ1-6; clone_size: NA; d_call: NA; v_call: TRBV28; cdr3_aa: CASSLPRGLNSPLHF; cdr3_nt: TGTGCCAGCAGTCTACCTCGGGGCCTAAATTCACCCCTCCACTTT
j_call: TRBJ2-2; clone_size: NA; d_call: TRBD1; v_call: TRBV9; cdr3_aa: CASNKSRGLRDRSNTGELFF; cdr3_nt: TGTGCCAGCAACAAATCAAGGGGACTCCGGGACAGGAGTAACACCGGGGAGCTGTTTTTT
j_call: TRBJ2-7; clone_size: NA; d_call: TRBD2; v_call: TRBV30; cdr3_aa: CAWTPSGSYEQYF; cdr3_nt: TGTGCCTGGACCCCTAGCGGTTCCTACGAGCAGTACTTC
j_call: TRBJ2-2; clone_size: NA; d_call: NA; v_call: TRBV7-9; cdr3_aa: CASSLKGTGELFF; cdr3_nt: TGTGCCAGCAGCTTAAAAGGGACCGGGGAGCTGTTTTTT
j_call: TRBJ1-1; clone_size: NA; d_call: TRBD1; v_call: TRBV6-4; cdr3_aa: CASSEGQGWVEAFF; cdr3_nt: TGTGCCAGCAGTGAAGGACAGGGGTGGGTTGAAGCTTTCTTT
j_call: TRBJ1-6; clone_size: few; d_call: NA; v_call: TRBV30; cdr3_aa: CAWSVGYSPLHF; cdr3_nt: TGTGCCTGGAGTGTAGGGTATTCACCCCTCCACTTT
j_call: TRBJ1-1; clone_size: NA; d_call: NA; v_call: TRBV10-2; cdr3_aa: CARGARGAAEAFF; cdr3_nt: TGCGCCAGAGGTGCTCGGGGGGCGGCTGAAGCTTTCTTT
j_call: TRBJ2-1; clone_size: NA; d_call: TRBD2; v_call: TRBV28; cdr3_aa: CASSLAGAYNEQFF; cdr3_nt: TGTGCCAGCAGCCTAGCGGGAGCCTACAATGAGCAGTTCTTC
j_call: TRBJ1-2; clone_size: NA; d_call: NA; v_call: TRBV30; cdr3_aa: CAWSVPGYGYTF; cdr3_nt: TGTGCCTGGAGTGTACCCGGGTATGGCTACACCTTC
j_call: TRBJ2-3; clone_size: NA; d_call: NA; v_call: TRBV5-6; cdr3_aa: CASSFGEGSTDTQYF; cdr3_nt: TGTGCCAGCAGCTTCGGGGAAGGGAGCACAGATACGCAGTATTTT
j_call: TRBJ2-3; clone_size: NA; d_call: NA; v_call: TRBV15; cdr3_aa: CATSRVGAGKSTDTQYF; cdr3_nt: TGTGCCACCAGCAGAGTAGGGGCGGGAAAGAGCACAGATACGCAGTATTTT